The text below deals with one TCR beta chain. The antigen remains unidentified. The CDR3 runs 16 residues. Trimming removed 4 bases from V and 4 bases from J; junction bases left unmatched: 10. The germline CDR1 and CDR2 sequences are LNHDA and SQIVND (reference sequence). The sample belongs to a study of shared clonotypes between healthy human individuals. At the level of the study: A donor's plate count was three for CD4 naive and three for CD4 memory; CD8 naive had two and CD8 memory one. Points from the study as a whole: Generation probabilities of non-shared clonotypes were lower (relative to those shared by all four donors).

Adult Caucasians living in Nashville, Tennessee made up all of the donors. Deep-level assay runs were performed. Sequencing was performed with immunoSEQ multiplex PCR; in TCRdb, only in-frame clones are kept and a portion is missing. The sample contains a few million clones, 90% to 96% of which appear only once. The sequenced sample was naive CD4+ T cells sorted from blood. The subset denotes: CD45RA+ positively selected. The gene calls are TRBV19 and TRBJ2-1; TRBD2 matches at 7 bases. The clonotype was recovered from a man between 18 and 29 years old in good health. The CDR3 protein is CASSTDLAARYNEQFF. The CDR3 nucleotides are TGTGCCAGTAGTACCGATCTAGCGGCCCGGTACAATGAGCAGTTCTTC.